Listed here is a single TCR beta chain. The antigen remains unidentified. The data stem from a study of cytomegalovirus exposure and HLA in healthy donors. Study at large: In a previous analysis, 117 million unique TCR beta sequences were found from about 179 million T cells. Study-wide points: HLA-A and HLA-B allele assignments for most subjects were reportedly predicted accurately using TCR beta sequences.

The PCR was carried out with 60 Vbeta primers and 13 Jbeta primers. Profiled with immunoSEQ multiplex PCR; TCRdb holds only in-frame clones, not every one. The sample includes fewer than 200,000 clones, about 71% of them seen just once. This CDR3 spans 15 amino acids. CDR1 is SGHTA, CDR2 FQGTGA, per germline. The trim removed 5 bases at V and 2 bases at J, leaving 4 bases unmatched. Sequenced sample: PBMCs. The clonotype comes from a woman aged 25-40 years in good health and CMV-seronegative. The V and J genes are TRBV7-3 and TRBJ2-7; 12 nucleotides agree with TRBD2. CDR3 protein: CASSTGLAGTYEQYF. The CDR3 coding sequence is TGTGCCAGCAGCACCGGACTAGCGGGGACCTACGAGCAGTACTTC. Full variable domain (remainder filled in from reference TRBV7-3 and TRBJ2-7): GAGVSQTPSNKVTEKGKYVELRCDPISGHTALYWYRQSLGQGPEFLIYFQGTGAADDSGLPNDRFFAVRPEGSVSTLKIQRTERGDSAVYLCASSTGLAGTYEQYFGPGTRLTVT.